A selection of T cell receptor beta chains follows, all from one sample in a study of CD8+CD57+ T cells in acquired aplastic anemia. TCRdb recomputed calls from the reads with MiXCR, one row per CDR3 protein. The sample has 150,000 to 200,000 distinct CDR3 sequences, 35% to 55% seen once. Source material: sorted CD4+, CD8+, or CD8+CD57+ T cells (not recorded which) from PBMCs. The receptors originated from a human donor in good health. CDR3s include the opening cysteine and the closing phenylalanine or tryptophan. A D gene is named only where the DNA matches it firmly. Part of the rows lack a size; the others show once, few, many or a class for expanded clones.

J gene | clone size | D gene | V gene | CDR3 protein | CDR3 DNA
TRBJ2-7 | few | - | TRBV7-2 | CASSGDGYEQYF | TGTGCCAGCAGCGGAGACGGCTACGAGCAGTACTTC
TRBJ2-3 | many | TRBD2 | TRBV5-6 | CASSSGRTDTQYF | TGTGCCAGCAGCTCCGGGAGGACAGATACGCAGTATTTT
TRBJ2-1 | many | TRBD2 | TRBV20-1 | CSASGRAYNEQFF | TGCAGTGCTAGCGGGAGGGCCTACAATGAGCAGTTCTTC
TRBJ1-4 | few | - | TRBV30 | CAWSTQEGEKLFF | TGTGCCTGGAGTACACAGGAAGGGGAAAAACTGTTTTTT
TRBJ2-5 | - | - | TRBV20-1 | CSVRGGNQETQYF | TGCAGTGTTAGAGGGGGTAACCAAGAGACCCAGTACTTC
TRBJ1-6 | once | - | TRBV20-1 | CSAKGSASPLHF | TGCAGTGCTAAAGGATCGGCTTCACCCCTCCACTTT
TRBJ1-5 | - | - | TRBV12-3/TRBV12-4 | CASSFRGAGGSYNQPQHF | TGTGCCAGCAGTTTCCGCGGCGCGGGAGGGTCCTACAATCAGCCCCAGCATTTT
TRBJ2-5 | many | TRBD1 | TRBV12-3/TRBV12-4 | CASSFPGQGGETQYF | TGTGCCAGCAGTTTCCCCGGACAGGGTGGAGAGACCCAGTACTTC
TRBJ1-1 | many | - | TRBV7-2 | CASSLAAGRTEAFF | TGTGCCAGCAGCTTAGCGGCAGGGCGCACTGAAGCTTTCTTT
TRBJ2-7 | - | - | TRBV29-1 | CSVEAGGGLEQYF | TGCAGCGTTGAAGCAGGGGGAGGGCTCGAGCAGTACTTC
TRBJ2-5 | - | TRBD2 | TRBV10-3 | CAIRDSGGAQETQYF | TGTGCCATCAGGGATAGCGGGGGGGCTCAAGAGACCCAGTACTTC
TRBJ2-2 | - | TRBD2 | TRBV25-1 | CASSDRSGRTYGELFF | TGTGCCAGCAGTGACCGTAGCGGGAGAACCTACGGGGAGCTGTTTTTT
TRBJ2-5 | many | - | TRBV7-8 | CASSTFRVQGRETQYF | TGTGCCAGCAGCACCTTCCGGGTCCAGGGACGAGAGACCCAGTACTTC
TRBJ2-7 | many | - | TRBV3-1 | CASSPGQPASEQYF | TGTGCCAGCAGCCCCGGACAGCCGGCGAGCGAGCAGTACTTC
TRBJ2-5 | - | - | TRBV3-1 | CASSQPGTIGTQYF | TGTGCCAGCAGCCAACCCGGGACCATAGGGACCCAGTACTTC
TRBJ1-2 | - | - | TRBV10-3 | CAISGPSGSTGYTF | TGTGCCATCAGTGGCCCTAGCGGGAGCACTGGCTACACCTTC
TRBJ1-1 | - | TRBD1 | TRBV20-1 | CSATDRALGTEAFF | TGCAGTGCTACGGACAGGGCTTTGGGCACTGAAGCTTTCTTT
TRBJ2-7 | medium-sized | TRBD1 | TRBV29-1 | CSVDPGQGGLEQYF | TGCAGCGTCGACCCGGGACAGGGAGGCCTCGAGCAGTACTTC
TRBJ1-5 | once | - | TRBV29-1 | CSVVMPGTNQPQHF | TGCAGCGTTGTAATGCCCGGGACCAATCAGCCCCAGCATTTT
TRBJ2-1 | many | TRBD2 | TRBV20-1 | CSAIRGGSPNEQFF | TGCAGTGCTATTCGTGGCGGGAGTCCCAATGAGCAGTTCTTC
TRBJ2-2 | many | - | TRBV29-1 | CSVNRVGAGELFF | TGCAGCGTTAATCGAGTAGGGGCCGGGGAGCTGTTTTTT
TRBJ2-1 | - | - | TRBV3-1 | CASSRFSGETYNEQFF | TGTGCCAGCAGCCGATTTAGTGGGGAAACCTACAATGAGCAGTTCTTC
TRBJ2-7 | many | - | TRBV5-4 | CASSSGGVSYEQYF | TGTGCCAGCAGCTCCGGTGGGGTCTCCTACGAGCAGTACTTC
TRBJ2-6 | many | - | TRBV6-6 | CASSYGQSGANVLTF | TGTGCCAGCAGTTACGGACAGTCTGGGGCCAACGTCCTGACTTTC
TRBJ2-7 | - | TRBD1 | TRBV7-3 | CASSFTGGGQYF | TGTGCCAGCAGCTTTACAGGGGGTGGGCAGTACTTC
TRBJ2-3 | - | - | TRBV25-1 | CASSAGTDTQYF | TGTGCCAGCAGTGCCGGCACAGATACGCAGTATTTT
TRBJ1-5 | many | TRBD1 | TRBV7-8 | CASSLAIGGRQPQHF | TGTGCCAGCAGCTTAGCGATAGGGGGCAGGCAGCCCCAGCATTTT
TRBJ2-7 | few | - | TRBV29-1 | CSVGPSVGEQYF | TGCAGCGTGGGGCCTAGCGTCGGCGAGCAGTACTTC
TRBJ2-2 | once | TRBD2 | TRBV5-5 | CASSLSSGRAGELFF | TGTGCCAGCAGCTTGTCAAGCGGGAGGGCCGGGGAGCTGTTTTTT
TRBJ2-7 | - | TRBD2 | TRBV7-8 | CASSFSGSTYEQYF | TGTGCCAGCAGCTTTAGCGGGTCAACCTACGAGCAGTACTTC
TRBJ1-6 | many | TRBD1 | TRBV4-2 | CASSQLDRDRNSPLHF | TGTGCCAGCAGCCAACTGGACAGGGACCGTAATTCACCCCTCCACTTT
TRBJ1-5 | many | - | TRBV7-9 | CASSSTENQPQHF | TGTGCCAGCAGCTCGACAGAGAATCAGCCCCAGCATTTT
TRBJ2-1 | - | - | TRBV11-1 | CASSLAYGPGSEQFF | TGTGCCAGCAGCTTAGCGTACGGCCCCGGCAGTGAGCAGTTCTTC
TRBJ2-5 | many | TRBD1 | TRBV20-1 | CSAQNRDRGWETQYF | TGCAGTGCCCAAAATCGGGACAGGGGTTGGGAGACCCAGTACTTC
TRBJ2-7 | - | TRBD2 | TRBV12-3/TRBV12-4 | CASSPTSGSIYEQYF | TGTGCCAGCAGTCCTACTAGCGGGAGCATATACGAGCAGTACTTC
TRBJ1-2 | - | TRBD1 | TRBV5-5 | CASSLAGQGSGYTF | TGTGCCAGCAGCTTGGCAGGACAGGGCTCCGGCTACACCTTC
TRBJ2-3 | - | - | TRBV7-9 | CASSFIEGTQYF | TGTGCCAGCAGCTTCATCGAGGGTACGCAGTATTTT
TRBJ1-3 | - | TRBD1 | TRBV14 | CASSQGRQGYSGNTIYF | TGTGCCAGCAGCCAAGGTCGACAGGGTTACTCTGGAAACACCATATATTTT
TRBJ2-1 | many | TRBD2 | TRBV20-1 | CSARGLAEYNEQFF | TGCAGTGCTAGGGGACTAGCGGAATACAATGAGCAGTTCTTC
TRBJ1-2 | many | - | TRBV19 | CASSEAGNYGYTF | TGTGCCAGTAGCGAGGCAGGGAACTATGGCTACACCTTC
TRBJ1-2 | many | TRBD1 | TRBV10-3 | CAISPTGNHTF | TGTGCCATCAGCCCGACAGGGAACCACACCTTC
TRBJ1-2 | - | TRBD1 | TRBV29-1 | CSVEGQHNYGYTF | TGCAGCGTTGAGGGACAGCATAACTATGGCTACACCTTC
TRBJ1-6 | - | TRBD1 | TRBV20-1 | CSARGTGGNNSPLHF | TGCAGTGCTAGAGGGACAGGGGGTAATAATTCACCCCTCCACTTT
TRBJ2-3 | - | TRBD2 | TRBV20-1 | CSAIRGLAGTDTQYF | TGCAGTGCCATTAGGGGCCTAGCGGGGACAGATACGCAGTATTTT
TRBJ2-1 | many | - | TRBV5-1 | CASSLASGPTYNEQFF | TGCGCCAGCAGCTTGGCCAGCGGGCCTACCTACAATGAGCAGTTCTTC
TRBJ2-3 | - | TRBD2 | TRBV24-1 | CASTSGTSGITDTQYF | TGTGCCAGCACTTCCGGGACTAGCGGGATCACAGATACGCAGTATTTT
TRBJ1-4 | many | - | TRBV7-6 | CASSQTQPGLGNEKLFF | TGTGCCAGCAGCCAGACTCAGCCGGGCCTTGGTAATGAAAAACTGTTTTTT
TRBJ1-4 | - | - | TRBV6-5 | CASSYSNRVEEKLFF | TGTGCCAGCAGTTACTCGAACAGGGTCGAAGAAAAACTGTTTTTT
TRBJ2-3 | - | - | TRBV7-3 | CASSPGPMDTQYF | TGTGCCAGCAGCCCAGGGCCAATGGATACGCAGTATTTT
TRBJ1-1 | few | TRBD1 | TRBV28 | CASSIAGQGVRAFF | TGTGCCAGCAGTATAGCGGGACAGGGGGTTAGAGCTTTCTTT
TRBJ2-7 | - | TRBD1 | TRBV20-1 | CSAQQGASNYEQYF | TGCAGTGCCCAACAGGGGGCGTCAAACTACGAGCAGTACTTC
TRBJ1-2 | - | - | TRBV19 | CASRLQQVSYGYTF | TGTGCCAGTCGTCTACAACAGGTCTCCTATGGCTACACCTTC
TRBJ2-1 | many | - | TRBV4-1 | CASSQDGDNNEQFF | TGCGCCAGCAGCCAAGATGGGGATAACAATGAGCAGTTCTTC
TRBJ2-7 | - | - | TRBV7-9 | CASSLGKYEQYF | TGTGCCAGCAGCTTAGGAAAATACGAGCAGTACTTC
TRBJ2-1 | many | TRBD2 | TRBV19 | CASSGGSGSRLGYNEQFF | TGTGCCAGTAGTGGAGGTAGCGGGAGTAGATTGGGTTACAATGAGCAGTTCTTC